This T cell receptor beta chain was found in a study of blood T cell repertoires in COVID-19 (dated by TCRdb to the early 2020s). Regarding the study in general: The collaborator samples originated in the United States, Italy and Spain and spanned the acute and convalescent phases of COVID-19. The prospective study material was composed of cDNA or gDNA derived from T cells, B-cell-depleted T cells, or PBMCs. The dataset comprised deeply sampled blood TCRbeta repertoires from subjects exposed to, actively infected with, or recovered from COVID-19. The repertoires were released in a freely available public database meant as a resource for research on the immune response to SARS-CoV-2. Samples were obtained from the ongoing ImmuneRACE study (first 160 participants) and from about 1,300 subjects provided by 6 global collaborators. Sample metadata almost always included a de-identified subject ID, COVID-19 status, age in years and sex. Where available, HLA class I and class II types were obtained from metadata supplied by the sample provider rather than from assay-based typing. What the study reported, not specific to this receptor: How much clinical and demographic metadata was included differed by source and by participant, and the metadata was provided uncurated.

Of note for this clone: Its antigen remains undetermined. Per-nucleotide qualities are absent, and no much larger clonotype sits a single base away.

According to the germline V gene (reference sequence), CDR1 reads SEHNR and CDR2 reads FQNEAQ. The CDR3 spans 16 residues, from the cysteine through the phenylalanine. Just the 48-base CDR3 DNA is kept, in frame starting at base 1. Trimmed from V: 2 bases; trimmed from J: 2 bases; junction bases lacking a gene match: 7. TCRbeta CDR3 regions were amplified from genomic DNA by means of the immunoSEQ Assay, a bias-controlled multiplex PCR. The study's processing was this. Within the assay, amplification of reference gene primers was used to estimate how many nucleated cells each sample contained. To quantify the absolute abundance of each unique TCRbeta CDR3 rearrangement, sequence reads were collapsed and filtered. For each sample, productive Simpson clonality was calculated as the square root of Simpson's diversity index over productive rearrangements. TCRdb carries this immuneACCESS record with in-frame sequences only. Its versions omit some clonotypes, under half of them owing to an unresolved V gene in the studies checked, with the rest unexplained. The V and J calls and clone size come from that table; D and trimming were worked out from the DNA. In all, the sample holds 370,000 or so clones, and about 87% of those were seen once. The ten largest clones take up 1.3% of the sample.

In the prospective study, participants were about 18 to 89 years old, resided in about two dozen geographic areas of the United States, and were enrolled through a virtual design. In the prospective study, participants were assigned to cohorts based on the clinical history participants reported in a screening survey and a study questionnaire. Recovered participants in ImmuneRACE Cohort 3 were defined as having two consecutive negative NP/OP PCR tests, clearance from a healthcare professional, or resolution of symptoms. Each participant in the prospective study had whole blood, serum and a nasopharyngeal or oropharyngeal swab collected by mobile phlebotomists. Participants in the prospective study had the option to provide additional blood draws and questionnaires over a 2-month period. Before DNA extraction, blood samples from the prospective study were shipped at room temperature or frozen.

Source material: PBMCs or T cells enriched from blood (not recorded which). This receptor was obtained from a man younger than 40 who had recovered from COVID-19. The rearranged chain carries TRBV7-9 and TRBJ1-2, with TRBD1 matching 8 junction bases. DNA sequence: TGTGCCAGCAGCTTATCAGGGGGCGATTTAAACTATGGCTACACCTTC. This encodes CASSLSGGDLNYGYTF.